One and the same sample provided the 3 T cell receptor beta chains below, sequenced in a study of T cell responses to AZD1222 COVID-19 vaccine. TCRdb's table, derived via immunoSEQ multiplex PCR, lists solely in-frame clones and lacks some. The data show under 150,000 clones, with roughly 88% seen just once and more than 1.5% held by the top ten. The sample in question was peripheral blood, obtained 28 days after the second AZD1222 dose. The receptor set was obtained from an adult who received the AZD1222 COVID-19 vaccine.

The V gene is TRBV5-5, the J gene TRBJ1-2, with 12 bases identical to TRBD1. This CDR3 comprises 16 residues. Germline CDR1 and CDR2: SGHKS and YYEKEE (reference sequence). V shed 1 base, J shed 7 bases, and the junction held 8 bases outside the gene matches. CDR3 in DNA: TGTGCCAGCAGCTTGTGGGCGGGACAGGGGGCTGGTGGCTACACCTTC. Its protein is CASSLWAGQGAGGYTF.

This rearrangement joins TRBV9 to TRBJ1-6; D gene ambiguous. Trimming took 4 bases from V and 10 from J, leaving 24 bases between them. The CDR3 totals 17 residues. Germline assignment: CDR1 SGDLS and CDR2 YYNGEE. The CDR3 loop reads CASSSFVPFCVGSPLHF. Here the CDR3 DNA reads TGTGCCAGCAGCTCCTTCGTTCCTTTTTGCGTTGGCTCACCCCTCCACTTT.

V is TRBV25-1 and J is TRBJ1-4, with 7 bases aligning to TRBD1. V trimming: 1 base; J trimming: 6 bases; junction bases outside the gene matches: 5. The CDR3 has 15 amino acids. Germline assignment: CDR1 MGHDK and CDR2 SYGVNS. DNA of the CDR3: TGTGCCAGCAGTGAATTGAGGGGGCGAGATGAAAAACTGTTTTTT. This sequence encodes CASSELRGRDEKLFF. Full variable domain (remainder filled in from reference TRBV25-1 and TRBJ1-4): EADIYQTPRYLVIGTGKKITLECSQTMGHDKMYWYQQDPGMELHLIHYSYGVNSTEKGDLSSESTVSRIRTEHFPLTLESARPSHTSQYLCASSELRGRDEKLFFGSGTQLSVL.